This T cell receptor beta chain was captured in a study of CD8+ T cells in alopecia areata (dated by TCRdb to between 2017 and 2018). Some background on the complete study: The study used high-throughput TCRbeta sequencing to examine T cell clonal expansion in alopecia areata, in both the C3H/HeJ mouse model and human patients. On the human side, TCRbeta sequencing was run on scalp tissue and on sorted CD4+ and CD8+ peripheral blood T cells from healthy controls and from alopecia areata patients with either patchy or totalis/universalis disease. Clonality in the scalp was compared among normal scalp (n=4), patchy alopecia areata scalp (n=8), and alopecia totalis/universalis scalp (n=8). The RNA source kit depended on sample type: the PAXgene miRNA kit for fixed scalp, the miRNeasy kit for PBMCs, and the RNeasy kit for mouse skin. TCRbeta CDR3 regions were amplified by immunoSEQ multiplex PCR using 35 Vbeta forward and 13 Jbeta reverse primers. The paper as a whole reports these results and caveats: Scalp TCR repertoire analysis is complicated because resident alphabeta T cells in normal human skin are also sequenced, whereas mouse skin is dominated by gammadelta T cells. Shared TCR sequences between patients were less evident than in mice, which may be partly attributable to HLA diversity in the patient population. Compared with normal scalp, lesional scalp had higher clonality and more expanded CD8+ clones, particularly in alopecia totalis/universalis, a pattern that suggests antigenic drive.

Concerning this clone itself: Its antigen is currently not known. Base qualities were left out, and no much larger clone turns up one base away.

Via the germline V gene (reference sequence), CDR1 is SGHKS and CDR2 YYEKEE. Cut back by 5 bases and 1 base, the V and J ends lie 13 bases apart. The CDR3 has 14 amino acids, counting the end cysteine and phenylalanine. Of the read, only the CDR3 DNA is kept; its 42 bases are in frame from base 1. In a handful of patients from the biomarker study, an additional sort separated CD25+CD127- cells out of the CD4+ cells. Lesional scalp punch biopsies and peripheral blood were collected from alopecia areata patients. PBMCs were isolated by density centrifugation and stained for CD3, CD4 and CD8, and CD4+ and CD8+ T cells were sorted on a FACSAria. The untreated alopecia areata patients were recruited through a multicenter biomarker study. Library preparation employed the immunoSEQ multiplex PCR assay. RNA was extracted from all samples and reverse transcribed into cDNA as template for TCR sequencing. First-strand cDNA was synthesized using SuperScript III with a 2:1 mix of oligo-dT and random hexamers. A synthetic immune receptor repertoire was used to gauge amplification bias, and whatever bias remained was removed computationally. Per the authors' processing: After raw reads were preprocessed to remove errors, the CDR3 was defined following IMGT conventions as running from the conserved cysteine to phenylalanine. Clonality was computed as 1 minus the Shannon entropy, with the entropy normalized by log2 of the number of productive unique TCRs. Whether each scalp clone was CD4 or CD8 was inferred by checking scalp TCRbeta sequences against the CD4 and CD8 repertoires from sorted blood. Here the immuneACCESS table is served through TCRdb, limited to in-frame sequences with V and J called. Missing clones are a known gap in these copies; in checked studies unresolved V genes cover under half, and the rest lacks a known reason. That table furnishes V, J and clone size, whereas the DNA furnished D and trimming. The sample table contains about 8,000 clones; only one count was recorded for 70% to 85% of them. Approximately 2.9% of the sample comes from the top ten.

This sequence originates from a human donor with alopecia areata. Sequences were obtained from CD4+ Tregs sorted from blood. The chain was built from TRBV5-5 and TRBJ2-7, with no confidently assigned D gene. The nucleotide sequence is TGTGCCAGCAGAAGCTCAACTTGGTCCTACGAGCAGTACTTC. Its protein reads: CASRSSTWSYEQYF.